This T cell receptor beta chain was captured by sequencing in a study of T cells in Graves' hyperthyroidism and ophthalmopathy. Regions amplified from RNA transcripts were the TCR beta CDR3 regions. The HTBI primer set drove a first-round RT-PCR of the TCR CDR3. TCRdb independently ran MiXCR on the multiplex PCR reads; one entry per CDR3 protein. The sample lists roughly 380,000 distinct CDR3 sequences, roughly 15% occurring once. CDR1 KGHSH and CDR2 LQKENI come from the germline V gene. Trimming took 8 bases from V and 6 from J; bases not matched to a gene: 6. This CDR3 region has 12 residues. Not enrolled were patients with uncontrolled infection, other autoimmune disease, pregnancy or lactation.

This sequence was found in a woman aged 18-29 years with Graves' hyperthyroidism. The source material was blood. The rearrangement joins TRBV18 to TRBJ2-7, with 8 bases lining up with TRBD1. CDR3 nucleotide sequence: TGTGCCAGCGCAAAAGACAGGGGCGAGCAGTACTTC. Translating gives CASAKDRGEQYF.